The 31 T cell receptor beta chains listed next were all sequenced from one sample in a study of regulatory T cells in long-lasting Graves disease. Construction of TCR beta libraries relied on iRepertoire HTBI primers and on Arm-PCR targeting CDR3 regions. TCRdb processed the multiplex PCR reads anew with MiXCR; each CDR3 protein has one entry. The sample contains some 250,000 distinct CDR3 sequences, under 20% of which appear only once. Time point reported: newly diagnosed GD, antithyroid drugs for less than 3 months. The authors made the TCR library using RNA they extracted from PBMCs. Another study also made use of these data, one on T cells in Graves' hyperthyroidism and ophthalmopathy.

Sample: peripheral blood mononuclear cells (PBMCs), taken at new diagnosis, from a patient treated with antithyroid drugs. The receptors shown here come from a woman aged 30 to 39 with Graves disease.

This clonotype was seen only a few times. This chain uses TRBV6-1 with TRBJ1-1, with unresolved D. The CDR3 has 14 residues. Germline V lookup: CDR1 MNHNS, CDR2 SASEGT. V was clipped by 6 bases and J by 1 base, with 12 bases between them. CDR3 amino acids: CASSTRVGNTEAFF. The CDR3 DNA sequence: TGTGCCAGCAGCACCCGGGTAGGGAACACTGAAGCTTTCTTT.

This clonotype was observed many times. J is TRBJ2-1 and V is TRBV12-3 or TRBV12-4, with D hard to call. Trimming cost V 8 bases and J 10 bases, with 15 bases left between them. This CDR3 spans 12 amino acids. CDR3: CASSHAVREQFF. Here the CDR3 DNA reads TGTGCCAGCTCACACGCCGTCAGGGAGCAGTTCTTC.

This clonotype was observed at least ten times. The chain recombines TRBV12-3 or TRBV12-4 with TRBJ1-1, with 8 bases aligning to TRBD1. The V and J ends lost 5 bases and 6 bases, in that order; junction bases with no gene match: 11. The CDR3 is 15 amino acids. CDR3 coding DNA: TGTGCCAGCAGTATCCTAGGACAGGGCCCGGCTGAAGCTTTCTTT. It codes for CASSILGQGPAEAFF.

This clonotype was observed at least ten times. V is TRBV5-1 and J is TRBJ1-5, with TRBD1 identical over 7 bases. Trimming took 4 bases from V and 3 from J; bases not matched to a gene: 4. CDR1 and CDR2 from the germline V gene are SGHRS and YFSETQ. This CDR3 is built from 14 residues. CDR3 bases: TGCGCCAGCAGCCCGACAGGGACCAATCAGCCCCAGCATTTT. This encodes CASSPTGTNQPQHF.

This clonotype came up many times. The chain couples TRBV18 to TRBJ2-1; 7 bases fit TRBD1. Germline CDR1 KGHSH, CDR2 LQKENI. Unmatched junction bases numbered 7, after V lost 5 bases and J lost 6 bases. The CDR3 totals 14 residues. The CDR3, as DNA: TGTGCCAGCTCAAGACCGGACAGGACCAATGAGCAGTTCTTC. It translates to CASSRPDRTNEQFF. Looking up the rest from reference TRBV18 and TRBJ2-1 gives the full variable domain: NAGVMQNPRHLVRRRGQEARLRCSPMKGHSHVYWYRQLPEEGLKFMVYLQKENIIDESGMPKERFSAEFPKEGPSILRIQQVVRGDSAAYFCASSRPDRTNEQFFGPGTRLTVL.

CDR3 nucleotide sequence: TGTGCCAGCAGCGTTGTAGGGGAGACCCAGTACTTC. This gives the protein CASSVVGETQYF. The V and J genes are TRBV9 and TRBJ2-5; D gene unclear. V was pared by 2 bases and J by 5 bases, with 7 bases between. In germline, CDR1 is SGDLS, CDR2 YYNGEE. The CDR3 has 12 amino acids.

Comments on this clonotype: The missing conserved phenylalanine or tryptophan at the end of this CDR3 makes a read error likely. The limits of the CDR3 on the DNA are not certain, so only TCRdb's listed CDR3 is given. The chain is built from TRBV20-1 and TRBJ2-4; whether TRBD2, the table's D call, matches the DNA was not checked. Per the germline V gene, CDR1 is DFQATT and CDR2 is SNEGSKA (reference sequence). The CDR3 is 14 amino acids long, termini counted. Here the CDR3 reads CSANRSGYEQYFGP.

In its sample, this clonotype was seen many times. This rearrangement joins TRBV12-3 or TRBV12-4 to TRBJ2-1; 10 bases align to TRBD1. With 5 bases clipped from V and 3 bases from J, the junction kept 7 bases outside the gene matches. CDR3 length: 16 residues. CDR3 region: CASSTRQGAYYNEQFF. CDR3 coding DNA: TGTGCCAGCAGTACCCGACAGGGGGCTTACTACAATGAGCAGTTCTTC.

This clonotype was recorded many times. The chain uses TRBV3-1 and TRBJ1-4; perhaps TRBD1 as D (5 bases). The CDR3 has 16 residues. The V gene's germline CDR1 is LGHDT and CDR2 YNNKEL (reference sequence). The V end was cut by 3 bases, the J end by 4 bases, with 15 bases between. CDR3 loop: CASSHGQRGDNEKLFF. CDR3 coding DNA: TGTGCCAGCAGCCACGGACAACGAGGCGATAATGAAAAACTGTTTTTT.

Concerning this clonotype itself: Being one base from a much bigger clone, this may be a read error. The CDR3 is CATRDLLNQPQHF. CDR3 DNA sequence: TGTGCCACTCGGGATCTCCTCAATCAGCCCCAGCATTTT. The chain carries TRBV19 and TRBJ1-5; D remains unclear. Trimming pared 10 bases from V and 3 bases from J, leaving 13 bases between. CDR3 length: 13 amino acids. Germline CDR1 LNHDA, CDR2 SQIVND (reference sequence). Filled out from reference TRBV19 and TRBJ1-5, the complete variable domain reads DGGITQSPKYLFRKEGQNVTLSCEQNLNHDAMYWYRQDPGQGLRLIYYSQIVNDFQKGDIAEGYSVSREKKESFPLTVTSAQKNPTAFYLCATRDLLNQPQHFGDGTRLSIL.

This clonotype was observed at least ten times. Germline and junction disagree at one end, which may indicate a read error. V is TRBV6-2 or TRBV6-3 and J is TRBJ2-7; D may be TRBD1 (6 bases). CDR1 and CDR2 (germline): MNHEY, SVGEGT. CDR3 length: 17 amino acids. The CDR3 bases are TGTGCCAGCAGTCCGATTATGACAGGAGGTACCTTTTACGAACAGTACTTC. It specifies CASSPIMTGGTFYEQYF.

This clonotype was counted at least ten times. The chain couples TRBV6-1 to TRBJ1-6, with 7 bases that match TRBD1. The CDR3 is 12 residues long. Trimming cost V 10 bases and J 9 bases; bases outside gene matches: 6. Germline CDR1 and CDR2: MNHNS and SASEGT. CDR3 loop: CAIRQGGSPLHF. CDR3 bases: TGTGCCATCAGACAGGGAGGTTCACCCCTCCACTTT.

This clonotype was counted at least ten times. This chain links TRBV20-1 with TRBJ2-1; 7 bases match TRBD2. The V and J ends lost 4 bases and 7 bases, in that order; junction bases with no gene match: 10. This CDR3 is built from 14 residues. The germline gives CDR1 DFQATT, CDR2 SNEGSKA (reference sequence). This chain's CDR3 is CSAKRAGDKNEQFF. CDR3 sequence (DNA): TGCAGTGCTAAGCGGGCGGGGGATAAGAATGAGCAGTTCTTC.

The sample holds many counts of this clonotype. This chain connects TRBV6-1 to TRBJ2-1; TRBD1 aligns across 9 bases. With 6 bases clipped from V and 12 bases from J, the junction kept 12 bases outside the gene matches. Germline V CDR1 and CDR2: MNHNS, SASEGT. The CDR3 has 14 amino acids. The CDR3 bases are TGTGCCAGCAGCCGGGACAGGGATCCTAGTGGGCAGTTCTTC. It encodes CASSRDRDPSGQFF.

Comment on this clonotype: This sequence may be a read error, since a much larger clone differs from it by one base. The gene calls are TRBV6-6 and TRBJ2-5; no clear D. The V gene's germline CDR1 is MNHNY and CDR2 SVGAGI (reference sequence). The length of the CDR3 is 17 residues. The CDR3 nucleotides are TGTGTCAGCAGTTACTCGGCAGGTGGTAGTAGACACGAGACCCAGTACTTC. It specifies CVSSYSAGGSRHETQYF.

The chain couples TRBV19 to TRBJ1-5; weak D call: TRBD1 (5 bases). Trimming took off 1 base at V and 4 bases at J, with 8 bases between the two ends. The CDR3 extends over 14 amino acids. CDR1 is LNHDA and CDR2 is SQIVND in the germline V gene (reference sequence). CDR3 sequence: CASSIGGLNQPQHF. The CDR3 DNA follows: TGTGCCAGTAGTATAGGGGGCTTAAATCAGCCCCAGCATTTT.

For this clonotype: This may be a read error, as it is one base from a much larger clone. The CDR3: CASSFEGAANYEQYF. In nucleotides, the CDR3 is TGTGCCAGCAGTTTCGAGGGGGCGGCCAACTACGAGCAGTACTTC. This sequence joins TRBV12-3 or TRBV12-4 and TRBJ2-7; 7 bases align to TRBD1. After removal of 3 bases from V and 3 bases from J, the junction contained 8 bases not matched to a gene. The CDR3 covers 15 residues.

In its sample, this clonotype was seen many times. The chain is built from TRBV14 and TRBJ2-7; 7 nucleotides align to TRBD1. Per the germline V gene, CDR1 is SGHDN and CDR2 is FVKESK. With V trimmed by 0 bases and J by 5 bases, 10 bases remained unmatched. CDR3 length: 16 amino acids. The CDR3 loop is CASSQDYRTGYNEQYF. DNA for the CDR3: TGTGCCAGCAGCCAAGATTATAGGACAGGTTACAACGAGCAGTACTTC.

J is TRBJ2-2 and V is TRBV7-9; 9 bases fit TRBD2. Germline V gives CDR1 SEHNR, CDR2 FQNEAQ (reference sequence). The CDR3 covers 17 residues. The J segment lost 1 base and the V segment lost 3 bases, leaving 6 bases of the junction unmatched. DNA of the CDR3: TGTGCCAGCAGCTTTCCGGTAGCGGGAGAGAACACCGGGGAGCTGTTTTTT. This encodes CASSFPVAGENTGELFF.

V is TRBV7-9 and J is TRBJ1-5; no clear D. The CDR3 totals 13 residues. CDR1 is SEHNR and CDR2 is FQNEAQ in the germline V gene (reference sequence). The V end was cut by 4 bases, the J end by 5 bases, with 9 bases between. CDR3 sequence reads: CASSSSIDQPQHF. In DNA form, the CDR3 reads TGTGCCAGCAGCTCGTCAATAGATCAGCCCCAGCATTTT.

This clonotype came up many times. The chain carries TRBV7-8 and TRBJ1-2; D is unresolved. Germline-derived CDR1 and CDR2 are SGHVS and FQNEAQ. CDR3 length: 14 amino acids. Deletions cut 0 bases from V and 3 bases from J, with 8 bases between. CDR3 sequence: CASSLAPKHYGYTF. Written as DNA, the CDR3 is TGTGCCAGCAGCTTAGCACCCAAGCACTATGGCTACACCTTC.

This clonotype was observed a few times. The chain is built from TRBV18 and TRBJ1-4; unclear D gene. Germline V lookup: CDR1 KGHSH, CDR2 LQKENI. This CDR3 contains 14 residues. Trimming pared 3 bases from V and 0 bases from J, leaving 5 bases between. The CDR3 reads CASSPQSTNEKLFF. The CDR3 DNA sequence: TGTGCCAGCTCACCTCAGTCAACTAATGAAAAACTGTTTTTT.

The chain recombines TRBV19 with TRBJ2-6; no clear D. The CDR3 spans 15 residues. Trimming pared 2 bases from V and 0 bases from J, leaving 5 bases between. Germline V gene lookup returns CDR1 LNHDA and CDR2 SQIVND (reference sequence). The CDR3, as DNA: TGTGCCAGTAGTATACCTTACTCTGGGGCCAACGTCCTGACTTTC. Its translation: CASSIPYSGANVLTF. Combining the CDR3 with reference TRBV19 and TRBJ2-6 gives the whole variable domain DGGITQSPKYLFRKEGQNVTLSCEQNLNHDAMYWYRQDPGQGLRLIYYSQIVNDFQKGDIAEGYSVSREKKESFPLTVTSAQKNPTAFYLCASSIPYSGANVLTFGAGSRLTVL.

This clonotype was recorded at least ten times. J is TRBJ2-7 and V is TRBV5-1; D perhaps matches TRBD2 (6 bases). V was pared by 4 bases and J by 2 bases, with 16 bases between. Germline V gene lookup returns CDR1 SGHRS and CDR2 YFSETQ. This CDR3 is 15 amino acids long. CDR3 sequence (DNA): TGCGCCAGCAGCAAAGTTGCGGGGTTGGCCTACGAGCAGTACTTC. Its protein product is CASSKVAGLAYEQYF.

This clonotype showed up many times. The chain links TRBV7-2 to TRBJ2-3; D is unresolved. The germline CDR1 and CDR2 sequences are SGHTA and FQGNSA. CDR3 length equals 14 residues. Trimming cost V 2 bases and J 0 bases, with 6 bases left between them. The chain's CDR3 is CASSLLGSTDTQYF. The CDR3 DNA follows: TGTGCCAGCAGCTTATTAGGCAGCACAGATACGCAGTATTTT.

In the case of this clonotype: This could be a read error, since a much larger clone is one nucleotide away. This chain joins TRBV7-9 and TRBJ1-2; TRBD1 might be the D (5 bases). Germline V gives CDR1 SEHNR, CDR2 FQNEAQ (reference sequence). Trimming shortened V by 5 bases and J by 7 bases, and 17 bases separated the two germline ends. The CDR3 consists of 14 residues. CDR3 sequence reads: CASSRDLRRSGYTF. The CDR3 coding sequence is TGTGCCAGCAGCCGGGACCTTCGGCGGAGTGGCTACACCTTC.

This clonotype was seen repeatedly, ten times or more. This chain links TRBV18 with TRBJ1-1, with a possible D match to TRBD1 (5 bases). V gave up 4 bases and J gave up 2 bases, with 8 bases separating them. Germline CDR1 is KGHSH and CDR2 is LQKENI. This CDR3 is built from 13 residues. The CDR3 here is CASSQGPNTEAFF. Here the CDR3 DNA reads TGTGCCAGCTCACAGGGACCAAACACTGAAGCTTTCTTT.

This clonotype was counted ten times or more. As DNA, the CDR3 is TGTGCCATCAAAACCGATATAAACACTGAAGCTTTCTTT. It is translated as CAIKTDINTEAFF. The chain couples TRBV10-3 to TRBJ1-1; D is ambiguous. The ends were cut back, 7 bases at V and 2 bases at J, with 11 bases in the middle. CDR1 is ENHRY, CDR2 SYGVKD, per germline. The CDR3 loop spans 13 amino acids.

The rearrangement links TRBV6-1 to TRBJ1-2, with 7 bases lining up with TRBD1. This CDR3 is built from 15 residues. The V and J ends lost 0 bases and 5 bases, in that order; junction bases with no gene match: 6. Germline V lookup: CDR1 MNHNS, CDR2 SASEGT. The CDR3 loop is CASSEARTGRYGYTF. The CDR3 region has the DNA TGTGCCAGCAGTGAAGCACGGACAGGACGGTATGGCTACACCTTC.

The V gene is TRBV2, the J gene TRBJ1-4; 10 bases are shared with TRBD1. V shed 3 bases, J shed 8 bases, and the junction held 3 bases outside the gene matches. The germline V gene has CDR1 SNHLY and CDR2 FYNNEI. The CDR3 spans 14 residues. In DNA, the CDR3 is TGTGCCAGCAGTGACGGGACAGGGGAGGAAAAACTGTTTTTT. Its protein is CASSDGTGEEKLFF.

The gene calls are TRBV20-1 and TRBJ2-3; possible D gene TRBD1, 6 bases. V was cut by 6 bases and J by 6 bases, with 16 bases left in between. The CDR3 spans 13 residues. The V gene's germline CDR1 is DFQATT and CDR2 SNEGSKA (reference sequence). CDR3 nucleotides: TGCAGTGCCACGACAGGTCACGGGGATACGCAGTATTTT. Translated: CSATTGHGDTQYF.